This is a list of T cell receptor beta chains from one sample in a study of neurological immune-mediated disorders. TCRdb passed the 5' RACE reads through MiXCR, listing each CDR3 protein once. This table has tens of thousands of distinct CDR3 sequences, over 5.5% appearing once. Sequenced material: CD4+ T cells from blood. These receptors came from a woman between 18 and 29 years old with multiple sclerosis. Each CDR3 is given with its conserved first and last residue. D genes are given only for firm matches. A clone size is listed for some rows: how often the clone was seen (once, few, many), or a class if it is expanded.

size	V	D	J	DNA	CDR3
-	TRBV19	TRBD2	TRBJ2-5	TGTGCCAGTAGTACGTCGGACGGGGGGTCAGGGACCCAGTACTTC	CASSTSDGGSGTQYF
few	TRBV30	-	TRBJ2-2	TGTGCCTGGAGTGTACCCGGGTTGCGCACCGGGGAGCTGTTTTTT	CAWSVPGLRTGELFF
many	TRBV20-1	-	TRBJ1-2	TGCAGTGCTAATTCCCAGGGGCAAAACTATGGCTACACCTTC	CSANSQGQNYGYTF
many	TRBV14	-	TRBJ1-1	TGTGCCAGCAGCCAACAGTATCTGTCGCAGGGCACTGAAGCTTTCTTT	CASSQQYLSQGTEAFF
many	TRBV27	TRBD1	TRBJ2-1	TGTGCCAGCAGTCCCCGCGGGACAGGGAGGTACAATGAGCAGTTCTTC	CASSPRGTGRYNEQFF
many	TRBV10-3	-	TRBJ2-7	TGTGCCATCAGTGAGTTCGGACCTCCCAGGGAGCAGTACTTC	CAISEFGPPREQYF
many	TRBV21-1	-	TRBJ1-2	TGTGCCAGCGATATGTCAGGGGGCTCCTACGGCTACACCTTC	CASDMSGGSYGYTF
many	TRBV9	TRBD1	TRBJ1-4	TGTGCCAGCAGCATCTCTACAGGGGAAAGTGAAAAACTGTTTTTT	CASSISTGESEKLFF
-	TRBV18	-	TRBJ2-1	TGTGCCAGCTCACCACCCCAAAATCGGAATGAGCAGTTCTTC	CASSPPQNRNEQFF
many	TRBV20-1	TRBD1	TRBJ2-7	TGCAGTGCTAGAGGGACAGGGGGCTCCTACGAGCAGTACTTC	CSARGTGGSYEQYF
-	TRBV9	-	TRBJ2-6	TGTGCCAGCAGCGGCGGGAACGTCCTGACTTTC	CASSGGNVLTF
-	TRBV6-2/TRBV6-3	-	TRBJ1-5	TGTGCCAGCAGTCAAGGACGGGTCTTAGGGCCCCAGCATTTT	CASSQGRVLGPQHF
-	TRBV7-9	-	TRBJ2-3	TGTGCCAGCAACCCTCCTTCAGGGGTGCAAGGGAATACGCAGTATTTT	CASNPPSGVQGNTQYF